Each of the 18 T cell receptor beta chains below was sequenced from the same sample in a study of cytomegalovirus exposure and HLA in healthy donors. The PCR ran on 60 Vbeta and 13 Jbeta primers. Only in-frame clones appear in the TCRdb table, and some are missing; sequencing was by immunoSEQ multiplex PCR. The table shows over 110,000 clones, with about 76% occurring only once. The sequenced sample was PBMCs. These receptors were taken from a female donor in good health and CMV-seronegative.

This clone appeared a few times. V usage is TRBV4-1 and J usage is TRBJ1-1, with D unclear. Germline V gives CDR1 MGHRA, CDR2 YSYEKL. CDR3 length equals 14 residues. V was cut by 3 bases and J by 4 bases, with 12 bases left in between. The CDR3 protein is CASSQRAWGTEAFF. The CDR3 DNA reads as TGCGCCAGCAGCCAGAGGGCCTGGGGCACTGAAGCTTTCTTT.

The chain has TRBV30 and TRBJ2-1; no clear D. Trimming shortened V by 1 base and J by 7 bases, and 17 bases separated the two germline ends. CDR3 size: 15 residues. CDR1 is GTSNPN, CDR2 SVGIG, per germline (reference sequence). CDR3 in amino acids: CAWSDGVGDWNEQFF. Written as DNA, the CDR3 is TGTGCCTGGAGTGATGGAGTGGGTGATTGGAATGAGCAGTTCTTC.

The DNA of the CDR3 is TGCGCCAGCAGCTTGGAACTAGCGGGCGGAACAGATACGCAGTATTTT. It encodes CASSLELAGGTDTQYF. This rearrangement joins TRBV5-1 to TRBJ2-3; TRBD2 agrees at 9 bases. Trimming at V came to 0 bases and at J to 3 bases, leaving 5 bases not matched to a gene. The CDR3 has 16 amino acids. Germline loops: CDR1 SGHRS, CDR2 YFSETQ.

The gene calls are TRBV6-5 and TRBJ1-1, with 7 bases identical to TRBD1. Germline lookup yields CDR1 MNHEY and CDR2 SVGAGI. The CDR3 is 11 residues long. V gave up 6 bases and J gave up 8 bases; unmatched junction bases: 3. CDR3 region: CASRADREAFF. In nucleotides, the CDR3 is TGTGCCAGCAGGGCGGACAGGGAAGCTTTCTTT.

This sequence joins TRBV9 and TRBJ2-1, with D possibly matching TRBD2 (5 bases). This CDR3 is built from 14 residues. Trimming pared 6 bases from V and 3 bases from J, leaving 13 bases between. CDR1 is SGDLS and CDR2 is YYNGEE in the germline V gene. The CDR3 loop is CASTRGSVYNEQFF. The CDR3 DNA reads as TGTGCCAGCACCCGAGGGTCCGTCTACAATGAGCAGTTCTTC.

The rearrangement uses TRBV18 and TRBJ2-1; D possibly corresponds to TRBD2 (6 bases). The CDR3 is 15 residues long. The V gene's germline CDR1 is KGHSH and CDR2 LQKENI. The V gene lost 3 bases and the J gene lost 2 bases, with 11 bases spanning the gap. The CDR3 region is CASSPTRAAYNEQFF. CDR3 in DNA: TGTGCCAGCTCACCGACTAGGGCCGCCTACAATGAGCAGTTCTTC.

This clone was seen a handful of times. The chain joins TRBV28 to TRBJ1-6; D not resolved. Germline CDR1 MDHEN, CDR2 SYDVKM. The CDR3 is made up of 12 amino acids. The V gene lost 5 bases and the J gene lost 8 bases, with 7 bases spanning the gap. CDR3: CASSVAYSPLHF. The CDR3 nucleotides are TGTGCCAGCAGTGTGGCTTATTCACCCCTCCACTTT.

This chain joins TRBV7-9 and TRBJ1-1, with 9 bases aligning to TRBD1. The CDR3 is 14 amino acids. Per germline, CDR1 SEHNR and CDR2 FQNEAQ (reference sequence). The ends lost 6 bases at V and 5 bases at J; junction bases unmatched: 7. The CDR3 loop is CASRETGGWTEAFF. The CDR3 DNA reads as TGTGCCAGCAGGGAAACAGGGGGCTGGACTGAAGCTTTCTTT.

The gene calls are TRBV6-5 and TRBJ2-5; 10 nucleotides agree with TRBD2. Germline V CDR1 and CDR2: MNHEY, SVGAGI. V lost 0 bases to trimming and J lost 4 bases; unmatched junction nucleotides: 5. The CDR3 contains 16 residues. CDR3 bases: TGTGCCAGCAGTTACTCAGCGGGGGGGCGGGGAGAGACCCAGTACTTC. Amino acids: CASSYSAGGRGETQYF.

This clone showed up just a few times. The V and J genes are TRBV29-1 and TRBJ2-1; maybe TRBD1 (6 bases). V lost 6 bases and J 8 bases, leaving 23 bases between the germline ends. Germline CDR1 reads SQVTM; CDR2 reads ANQGSEA. CDR3 length: 15 residues. CDR3 loop: CSVKQGWGNIDEQFF. CDR3 DNA: TGCAGCGTGAAACAGGGATGGGGGAATATCGATGAGCAGTTCTTC.

The chain joins TRBV28 to TRBJ2-7; the match to TRBD1 covers 7 bases. This CDR3 spans 14 amino acids. Unmatched junction bases numbered 1, after V lost 0 bases and J lost 2 bases. Per germline, CDR1 MDHEN and CDR2 SYDVKM. The DNA of the CDR3 is TGTGCCAGCAGTTTATGGGGACAGACCTACGAGCAGTACTTC. Its protein product is CASSLWGQTYEQYF.

The rearrangement links TRBV30 to TRBJ1-5; weak D call: TRBD1 (6 bases). Germline-derived CDR1 and CDR2 are GTSNPN and SVGIG (reference sequence). V was pared by 7 bases and J by 6 bases, with 13 bases between. CDR3 size: 12 residues. CDR3 DNA: TGTGCCTCGGCAGGGGCGGGTCAGCCCCAGCATTTT. Protein sequence: CASAGAGQPQHF.

This rearrangement joins TRBV6-5 to TRBJ1-1; D gene ambiguous. Germline V gene data show CDR1 as MNHEY and CDR2 as SVGAGI. Trimming stripped 0 bases from V and 1 base from J, with 12 bases between. This CDR3 has 16 amino acids. CDR3 coding DNA: TGTGCCAGCAGTTACTCGAGGTCTCGAGAGAACACTGAAGCTTTCTTT. It is translated as CASSYSRSRENTEAFF.

A few counts support this clone. The genes are TRBV7-9 and TRBJ2-7, with D unresolved. The V gene lost 1 base and the J gene lost 6 bases, with 16 bases spanning the gap. Germline CDR1 reads SEHNR; CDR2 reads FQNEAQ (reference sequence). The CDR3 loop spans 15 amino acids. CDR3 coding DNA: TGTGCCAGCAGCTTAGAATCCCACCGGTCGGGCGAGCAGTACTTC. Translation: CASSLESHRSGEQYF. Variable domain in full (rest from reference TRBV7-9 and TRBJ2-7): DTGVSQNPRHKITKRGQNVTFRCDPISEHNRLYWYRQTLGQGPEFLTYFQNEAQLEKSRLLSDRFSAERPKGSFSTLEIQRTEQGDSAMYLCASSLESHRSGEQYFGPGTRLTVT.

The rearrangement uses TRBV7-6 and TRBJ2-1, with 9 bases matching TRBD2. This CDR3 has 16 amino acids. V dropped 0 bases and J dropped 6; count of bases not matched to a gene: 6. Per germline, CDR1 SGHVS and CDR2 FNYEAQ. The chain's CDR3 is CASSLARASGINEQFF. The CDR3 DNA follows: TGTGCCAGCAGCTTAGCCCGCGCTAGCGGGATCAATGAGCAGTTCTTC.

V and J are TRBV7-2 and TRBJ2-7; 8 bases line up with TRBD1. Germline V gene data show CDR1 as SGHTA and CDR2 as FQGNSA. The ends lost 6 bases at V and 3 bases at J; junction bases unmatched: 7. This CDR3 has 14 amino acids. CDR3 sequence (DNA): TGTGCCAGCAGGTTTACAGGGGGAGACTACGAGCAGTACTTC. This encodes CASRFTGGDYEQYF. The full variable domain, rest sourced from reference TRBV7-2 and TRBJ2-7, is GAGVSQSPSNKVTEKGKDVELRCDPISGHTALYWYRQSLGQGLEFLIYFQGNSAPDKSGLPSDRFSAERTGGSVSTLTIQRTQQEDSAVYLCASRFTGGDYEQYFGPGTRLTVT.

This sequence joins TRBV5-1 and TRBJ1-1; D perhaps matches TRBD1 (5 bases). The V and J ends lost 0 bases and 1 base respectively, with 7 bases between them. In germline, CDR1 is SGHRS, CDR2 YFSETQ. The CDR3 is 14 residues long. CDR3 nucleotide sequence: TGCGCCAGCAGCTTGGCCAGGGCGAACACTGAAGCTTTCTTT. Translated, it gives CASSLARANTEAFF.

The V call is TRBV7-2, the J call TRBJ2-7, with 7 bases identical to TRBD2. The trim removed 3 bases at V and 2 bases at J, leaving 13 bases unmatched. This CDR3 has 17 residues. Germline-derived CDR1 and CDR2 are SGHTA and FQGNSA. This CDR3 reads CASSLASGATGAYEQYF. DNA of the CDR3: TGTGCCAGCAGCTTGGCTAGCGGAGCCACTGGGGCCTACGAGCAGTACTTC.